Presented here are 3 T cell receptor beta chains from one specimen sequenced in a study of glioma-infiltrating T cells. Using RNA template, CDR3s of TCR alpha and beta were amplified with iRepertoire arm-PCR. MiXCR, applied by TCRdb to the multiplex PCR reads, yields one record per CDR3 protein. The table has more than 300,000 distinct CDR3 sequences, approximately 42% seen once. Sequencing was carried out using glioma tissue, nonneoplastic brain tissue, or PBMCs (not recorded which). These receptors were collected from a human donor with low-grade glioma or glioblastoma, undergoing nonglioma brain surgery, or in good health (not recorded which).

Of note for this clonotype: One end of the junction does not line up with germline, which may come from a read error. This chain links TRBV27 with TRBJ2-1; the D gene is possibly TRBD2 (5 bases). CDR1 and CDR2 from the germline V gene are MNHEY and SMNVEV (reference sequence). The CDR3 length is 15 residues. This CDR3 is CASGLGVGTYNEQFF. Written as DNA, the CDR3 is TGTGCCAGCGGTTTGGGAGTGGGGACCTACAATGAGCAGTTCTTC.

This clonotype has at least ten counts. The genes are TRBV7-6 and TRBJ1-5; D call uncertain. Per the germline V gene, CDR1 is SGHVS and CDR2 is FNYEAQ. The CDR3 extends over 13 amino acids. V was cut by 1 base and J by 7 bases, with 8 bases left in between. CDR3 DNA sequence: TGTGCCAGCAGCTTAGAACTTGGGCAGCCCCAGCATTTT. Its protein is CASSLELGQPQHF.

Comment on this clonotype: Given a much more abundant clone one base away, this may be a read error. This chain joins TRBV4-2 and TRBJ2-1; D ambiguous. V dropped 4 bases and J dropped 8 bases, with 15 bases sitting between them. CDR3 length: 14 residues. CDR1 and CDR2 from the germline V gene are LGHNA and YNFKEQ. The CDR3 nucleotides read TGTGCCAGCAGCCGAGAGGTTCTGGGCTATGAGCAGTTCTTC. It encodes CASSREVLGYEQFF.